The 21 T cell receptor beta chains below come from one sample, sequenced in a study of CD8 T cells in Susac syndrome. The RNA, about 0.5 to 1 ug, was put through reverse transcription using random hexamers. TCRdb itself ran the immunoSEQ multiplex PCR reads through MiXCR, one entry per CDR3 protein. This sample carries some 99,000 distinct CDR3 sequences, approximately 96% of them seen once, and the ten largest clones take 0.096%. What was sequenced was CD4+ T cells from PBMCs. These receptors were obtained from a human donor in good health.

This chain joins TRBV5-1 and TRBJ2-2, with 12 bases fitting TRBD2. Per germline, CDR1 SGHRS and CDR2 YFSETQ. V was clipped by 4 bases and J by 4 bases; unmatched bases: 5. The CDR3 runs to 16 residues. CDR3 DNA sequence: TGCGCCAGCAGCGTGGGGACTAGCGGGCCCACCGGGGAGCTGTTTTTT. Amino acids: CASSVGTSGPTGELFF.

The chain combines TRBV19 with TRBJ1-4; TRBD1 agrees at 7 bases. Germline loops: CDR1 LNHDA, CDR2 SQIVND (reference sequence). The CDR3 spans 16 residues. V dropped 6 bases and J dropped 4; count of bases not matched to a gene: 11. This CDR3 is CASSPRPGQHNEKLFF. The CDR3 region has the DNA TGTGCCAGTAGCCCTCGTCCGGGACAGCATAATGAAAAACTGTTTTTT.

The chain is built from TRBV3-1 and TRBJ2-3, with D tentatively TRBD2 (6 bases). Trimming stripped 4 bases from V and 6 bases from J, with 11 bases between. CDR3 size: 13 residues. The germline gives CDR1 LGHDT, CDR2 YNNKEL (reference sequence). The CDR3 sequence is CASSPGTQDTQYF. The CDR3 DNA reads as TGTGCCAGCAGCCCTGGGACTCAGGATACGCAGTATTTT.

The count of this clonotype is one. The chain links TRBV29-1 to TRBJ1-1, with D tentatively TRBD1 (5 bases). Germline lookup yields CDR1 SQVTM and CDR2 ANQGSEA. Trimming took off 0 bases at V and 6 bases at J, with 8 bases between the two ends. CDR3 size: 12 residues. CDR3 in amino acids: CSVEEVGPEAFF. The CDR3 nucleotides are TGCAGCGTTGAAGAAGTGGGACCTGAAGCTTTCTTT.

This clonotype was recorded once. This chain uses TRBV11-3 with TRBJ2-7; D gene uncertain. The germline gives CDR1 SGHNT, CDR2 YENEEA. The V and J ends lost 0 bases and 2 bases respectively, with 2 bases between them. CDR3 size: 12 residues. This chain's CDR3 is CASSLDAYEQYF. In DNA form, the CDR3 reads TGTGCCAGCAGCTTAGACGCCTACGAGCAGTACTTC.

The chain recombines TRBV6-5 with TRBJ2-3, with D perhaps matching TRBD1 (5 bases). This CDR3 is built from 15 residues. V lost 0 bases and J lost 3, with 10 bases in between. CDR1 MNHEY and CDR2 SVGAGI come from the germline V gene. CDR3 region: CASSYSAGWTDTQYF. CDR3 in DNA: TGTGCCAGCAGTTACTCGGCAGGGTGGACAGATACGCAGTATTTT.

The chain combines TRBV6-2 or TRBV6-3 with TRBJ2-3; D possibly matches TRBD1 or TRBD2 (5 bases each). Germline CDR1 reads MNHEY; CDR2 reads SVGEGT. This CDR3 region has 14 residues. Trimming stripped 5 bases from V and 3 bases from J, with 12 bases between. The CDR3 is CASSPGRPTDTQYF. CDR3 nucleotides: TGTGCCAGCAGTCCGGGACGACCGACAGATACGCAGTATTTT.

The chain has TRBV6-1 and TRBJ1-1; 7 bases map to TRBD1. The V segment lost 4 bases and the J segment 3 bases; nucleotides outside the gene matches: 5. In germline, CDR1 is MNHNS, CDR2 SASEGT. This CDR3 region has 14 residues. CDR3 amino acids: CASSARGRDTEAFF. The CDR3 DNA is TGTGCCAGCAGTGCGAGGGGGCGCGACACTGAAGCTTTCTTT.

Here the CDR3 DNA reads TGCGCCAGCAGCTTGGAGGGGGGATTTACGGAGCAGTACTTC. Translating gives CASSLEGGFTEQYF. The chain employs TRBV5-1 and TRBJ2-7; possibly TRBD1 or TRBD2 for D (6 bases each). Trimming stripped 0 bases from V and 7 bases from J, with 14 bases between. This CDR3 contains 14 residues. Germline-derived CDR1 and CDR2 are SGHRS and YFSETQ.

The chain carries TRBV28 and TRBJ2-3; TRBD2 agrees at 13 bases. This CDR3 is 15 amino acids long. Trimming removed 4 bases from V and 6 bases from J; junction bases left unmatched: 4. The V gene's germline CDR1 is MDHEN and CDR2 SYDVKM. CDR3 sequence reads: CASSSLAGGPDTQYF. The DNA of the CDR3 is TGTGCCAGCAGTTCACTAGCGGGGGGGCCGGATACGCAGTATTTT.

This clonotype has just one count. This chain links TRBV3-1 with TRBJ2-1; TRBD2 aligns across 8 bases. The V and J ends lost 0 bases and 7 bases, in that order; junction bases with no gene match: 14. CDR3 length equals 18 residues. Germline V gene sequence: CDR1 LGHDT, CDR2 YNNKEL (reference sequence). The CDR3 protein is CASSQDIVGGAVINEQFF. For the CDR3, the DNA is TGTGCCAGCAGCCAAGATATCGTCGGGGGGGCCGTAATAAATGAGCAGTTCTTC.

This sequence joins TRBV6-2 or TRBV6-3 and TRBJ2-7; D may be TRBD2 (5 bases). Trimming removed 2 bases from V and 3 bases from J, with 11 bases in between. Germline V gives CDR1 MNHEY, CDR2 SVGEGT. The CDR3 length is 14 residues. The CDR3 coding sequence is TGTGCCAGCAGTTACAGGACGGCGGGCTACGAGCAGTACTTC. It codes for CASSYRTAGYEQYF.

The V and J genes are TRBV12-3 or TRBV12-4 and TRBJ2-7; 7 bases are a match to TRBD2. The V and J ends lost 4 bases and 7 bases, in that order; junction bases with no gene match: 7. The CDR3 loop spans 13 amino acids. The CDR3 DNA reads TGTGCCAGCAGTTACGCCCAGGGAGGGGAGCAGTACTTC. Residues: CASSYAQGGEQYF.

The V and J genes are TRBV7-2 and TRBJ2-2; maybe TRBD2 (6 bases). The CDR3 totals 16 residues. V was trimmed by 7 bases and J by 1 base, leaving 16 bases between them. CDR1 is SGHTA, CDR2 FQGNSA, per germline. The DNA of the CDR3 is TGTGCCAGCACCCTGACTCCGGGACTGAACACCGGGGAGCTGTTTTTT. Its protein product is CASTLTPGLNTGELFF. The entire variable domain, with the rest obtained from reference TRBV7-2 and TRBJ2-2, is as follows: GAGVSQSPSNKVTEKGKDVELRCDPISGHTALYWYRQSLGQGLEFLIYFQGNSAPDKSGLPSDRFSAERTGGSVSTLTIQRTQQEDSAVYLCASTLTPGLNTGELFFGEGSRLTVL.

The rearrangement uses TRBV5-6 and TRBJ2-1; D tentatively reads TRBD1 or TRBD2 (7 bases each). The CDR3 has 15 amino acids. Germline CDR1 and CDR2: SGHDT and YYEEEE. V was clipped by 4 bases and J by 12 bases, with 23 bases between them. The DNA for the CDR3 is TGTGCCAGCAGCCCATCGACAGGGAGGGGAAGCGGGCAGTTCTTC. Residues: CASSPSTGRGSGQFF.

The V gene is TRBV20-1, the J gene TRBJ1-1; TRBD1 matches at 8 bases. The CDR3 runs to 13 residues. The germline V gene has CDR1 DFQATT and CDR2 SNEGSKA (reference sequence). V lost 3 bases, J lost 3 bases, and 3 bases stayed unmatched. CDR3 sequence: CSASDRGYTEAFF. The CDR3 coding sequence is TGCAGTGCTAGTGACAGGGGATACACTGAAGCTTTCTTT.

The genes are TRBV7-3 and TRBJ1-6; TRBD1 aligns across 9 bases. The trim removed 5 bases at V and 9 bases at J, leaving 11 bases unmatched. CDR1 and CDR2 (germline): SGHTA, FQGTGA. The length of the CDR3 is 16 residues. The CDR3 is CASSLEAGTGSSPLHF. The CDR3 bases are TGTGCCAGCAGCCTAGAGGCCGGGACAGGGAGTTCACCCCTCCACTTT.

The CDR3 sequence: CASSYSGFTYEQYF. DNA of the CDR3: TGTGCCAGCAGTTACTCAGGGTTCACCTACGAGCAGTACTTC. The rearrangement links TRBV6-5 to TRBJ2-7; D not certain. With 0 bases removed from V and 2 bases from J, the gap between germline ends came to 8 bases. This CDR3 has 14 amino acids. CDR1 is MNHEY and CDR2 is SVGAGI in the germline V gene.

The chain recombines TRBV6-1 with TRBJ1-1; 7 nucleotides agree with TRBD1. From germline, CDR1 is MNHNS and CDR2 SASEGT. J lost 3 bases, V lost 4 bases, and 5 bases had no gene match. The length of the CDR3 is 14 residues. Written as DNA, the CDR3 is TGTGCCAGCAGTGTATACACAGGGGACACTGAAGCTTTCTTT. This translates into CASSVYTGDTEAFF.

The chain combines TRBV5-1 with TRBJ2-7; D uncertain. Germline-derived CDR1 and CDR2 are SGHRS and YFSETQ. This CDR3 is built from 13 residues. V dropped 1 base and J dropped 0 bases, with 5 bases sitting between them. This CDR3 reads CASSLQDSYEQYF. The DNA of the CDR3 is TGCGCCAGCAGCTTGCAGGACTCCTACGAGCAGTACTTC. The full variable domain, in which reference TRBV5-1 and TRBJ2-7 provide the parts outside the CDR3, is KAGVTQTPRYLIKTRGQQVTLSCSPISGHRSVSWYQQTPGQGLQFLFEYFSETQRNKGNFPGRFSGRQFSNSRSEMNVSTLELGDSALYLCASSLQDSYEQYFGPGTRLTVT.

The sample holds a few counts of this clonotype. J is TRBJ2-1 and V is TRBV7-2; D call uncertain. CDR3 length: 13 residues. Trimming left V 2 bases short and J 4 bases short, with 6 bases between. Germline V lookup: CDR1 SGHTA, CDR2 FQGNSA. The CDR3 region has the DNA TGTGCCAGCAGCTTATCTAGTTACAATGAGCAGTTCTTC. Translation: CASSLSSYNEQFF.